The clone carrying this T cell receptor beta chain was recorded many times. Trimming took 5 bases from V and 7 from J, leaving 16 bases between them. CDR1 and CDR2 from the germline V gene are SGDLS and YYNGEE. The CDR3 loop spans 14 amino acids. This sample was included in a study of breast tumors, draining lymph nodes, adjacent tissues. Breast cancer patients provided tissue from their axillary draining lymph nodes. Each CDR3 protein gets one entry after TCRdb re-called the multiplex PCR reads with MiXCR. The data hold 150,000 to 200,000 distinct CDR3 sequences, with 30% to 35% observed a single time.

This chain links TRBV9 with TRBJ1-5; tentative D call: TRBD1 (5 bases). The TCR sequence derives from a female donor with breast cancer. Some clones in this sample may be carry-over from other donors' samples. The sequencing input was axillary lymph node tissue. The CDR3 reads CASSRGEVRQPQHF. The DNA of the CDR3 is TGTGCCAGCAGTCGAGGGGAGGTGAGGCAGCCCCAGCATTTT.